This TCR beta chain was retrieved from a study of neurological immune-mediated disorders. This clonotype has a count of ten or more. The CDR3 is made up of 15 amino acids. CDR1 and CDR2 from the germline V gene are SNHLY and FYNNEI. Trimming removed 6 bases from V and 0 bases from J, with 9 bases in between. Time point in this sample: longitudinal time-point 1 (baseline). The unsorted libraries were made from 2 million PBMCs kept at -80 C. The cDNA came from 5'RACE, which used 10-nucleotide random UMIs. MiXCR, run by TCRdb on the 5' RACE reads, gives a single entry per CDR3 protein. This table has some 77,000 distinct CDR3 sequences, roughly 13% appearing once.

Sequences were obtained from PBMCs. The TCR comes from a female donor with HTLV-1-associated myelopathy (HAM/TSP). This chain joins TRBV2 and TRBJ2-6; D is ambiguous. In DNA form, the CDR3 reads TGTGCCAGCAGGCTTATCCTCTCTGGGGCCAACGTCCTGACTTTC. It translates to CASRLILSGANVLTF.